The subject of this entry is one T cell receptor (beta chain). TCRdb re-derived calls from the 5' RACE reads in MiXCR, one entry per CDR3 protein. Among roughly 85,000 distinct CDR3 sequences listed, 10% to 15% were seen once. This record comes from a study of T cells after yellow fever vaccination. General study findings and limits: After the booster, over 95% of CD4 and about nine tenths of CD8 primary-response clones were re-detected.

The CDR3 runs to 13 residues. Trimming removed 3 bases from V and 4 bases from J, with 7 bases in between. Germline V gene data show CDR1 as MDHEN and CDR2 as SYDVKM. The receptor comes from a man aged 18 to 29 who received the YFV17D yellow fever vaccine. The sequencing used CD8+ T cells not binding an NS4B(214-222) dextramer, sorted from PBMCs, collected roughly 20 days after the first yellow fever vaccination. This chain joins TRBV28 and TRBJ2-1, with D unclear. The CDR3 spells CASSFVGYNEQFF. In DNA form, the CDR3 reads TGTGCCAGCAGTTTTGTCGGGTACAATGAGCAGTTCTTC.